The T cell receptor (beta chain) under discussion was sequenced for a study of cytomegalovirus exposure and HLA in healthy donors (dated by TCRdb to the late 2010s). About the study as a whole: An earlier analysis of around 600 of the donors reported roughly 300 Gb of sequence data and some 100 million unique TCR beta sequences from some 180 million T cells. About 310 gigabases of sequencing data and approximately 84 million unique TCR sequences were included in an early release covering around 650 HLA-typed donors. The genetic ancestry cluster associated with self-reported Caucasian donors included 65% to 90% of the roughly 410 genotyped donors. The study aimed to test whether signatures of past pathogen exposure could be identified by cataloging public T cell receptors. The study used immunosequencing to profile the T cell repertoires of some 600 subjects and linked those repertoires to cytomegalovirus serostatus. A separate validation cohort of 100 to 150 different subjects was used in addition to the roughly 700-subject first cohort. High-throughput TCR immunosequencing, statistical association of individual TCRs with disease status, and machine learning were combined to predict cytomegalovirus infection status. A later analysis re-examined previously published TCR beta repertoires from more than 600 donors and added high-resolution HLA genotyping to investigate patterns of TCR occurrence. Rather than using new phenotypic data, the later analysis identified candidate immune exposures from TCR beta sequences and from how often those sequences occurred across donors. An earlier analysis of approximately 640 of the donors applied high-throughput TCR beta sequencing to assess whether each TCR beta V gene segment acted as functional or pseudogenic. Donor age, sex, ethnicity and CMV serostatus were compiled together with the repertoire data. A later genetic analysis used genome-wide SNP genotypes for about 60% of the roughly 700 donors, treating that subset as a discovery cohort. All discovery cohort repertoires had been generated on a single sequencing platform. HLA typing included class I and class II loci at four-digit resolution. The number of donors typed differed by locus, with roughly 629-640 for A, B, C, DRB1 and DQB1, roughly 520 for DQA1, about 610 for DPA1, and 450 to 480 for DPB1. Five DR-DQ haplotypes were handled as single units for association and clustering, since linkage in the cohort was strong. Across under 500 genotyped donors of the cohort, an average of about 220,000 unique TCR beta nucleotide sequences per donor were sequenced, and roughly 20% of those sequences were non-productive. Beyond this particular receptor, the publication reports: Broadly in line with IMGT annotations, most TCR beta V segments showed up in productive rearrangements about 87% or about 30% of the time in an earlier analysis of 450 to 750 of the donors. When HLA alleles, especially DR and DQ, strongly co-occurred, attributing TCR associations to individual alleles was difficult. Because HLA typing was unavailable for some donors at each locus, only the typed subset was used in association tests. Roughly uniform sequencing depth across donors was assumed in presence/absence analyses, although this assumption may not hold. It was suggested by the authors that the approach could potentially be generalized to other disease states and immunological phenotypes. In a later genetic analysis, fewer N-insertions in productive TCRs were reported among donors in an Asian-associated ancestry cluster than the roughly 670-donor mean. A cluster of highly shared sequence variants was judged likely to be a technical artifact of the sequencing pipeline. The cohort was sequenced for TCR beta chains only, and without alpha or paired-chain data the features that could be detected were limited. Linkage disequilibrium might explain the correlated functional status among segregating V segments, but an unknown experimental factor could not be excluded. A total of roughly 160 TCR beta chains were listed by the study as associated with cytomegalovirus. V-gene and J-gene trimming of TCR beta chains was associated with a missense DCLRE1C variant in a later genetic analysis, and the association was replicated in an independent cohort. In a later analysis, about 17,000 TCR beta sequences were associated with specific HLA alleles at a false discovery rate of 0.05. The classifier was reported to diagnose cytomegalovirus status with high specificity and sensitivity in both the original and validation cohorts. For the cohort, immune exposure information was limited to CMV serostatus. In a later analysis, several top co-occurrence clusters were reported to appear linked to parvovirus B19, influenza, CMV and Epstein-Barr virus. In a later analysis, HLA-associated TCR beta chains showed more clonal expansion and lower generation probabilities than non-associated chains that were equally common. In vitro tests confirmed that a few of the cytomegalovirus-associated TCR beta chains recognize cytomegalovirus antigens. The earlier analysis of 587 of the donors excluded approximately 17 rarely observed V segments, including chromosome 9 orphons, because counts were too low. Some IMGT-functional V segments, including TRBV6-2 and TRBV6-3, could not be told apart with the 87-base-pair reads, so those segments were excluded. In a later analysis, most CMV-associated TCR beta chains were found to appear HLA-restricted, with HLA associations seemingly driven largely by CMV exposure. In a later analysis, TCR association rates were found to vary across HLA loci, with the most associated TCRs seen for DRB1 alleles and the fewest for HLA-C alleles. Most TCR sequences were seen in very few donors, while some public TCRs were found in many individuals. A further reported finding was that TCR beta sequences accurately predicted the HLA-A and HLA-B alleles for most subjects in the first cohort.

In total, approximately 690 healthy bone marrow donors made up the cohort. At the time of sampling, all cohort members were nominally healthy, though unrecorded immune exposures were likely present. The donor was CMV seronegative and was included in the group of about 400 seronegative cohort members. A peripheral blood sample was collected from each donor, and TCR beta sequencing was performed on peripheral blood mononuclear cells. The Qiagen DNeasy Blood Extraction Kit was used to extract genomic DNA from the blood cell samples. Library creation used the immunoSEQ multiplex PCR assay. A mixture of 60 forward primers for TCR Vbeta segments and 13 reverse primers for TCR Jbeta segments was used in the multiplex PCR. A multiplex PCR assay on genomic DNA amplified the CDR3 region of rearranged TCR beta genes. The amplified TCR beta libraries were sequenced on the Illumina HiSeq System as 87-base-pair reads. The paper's processing steps were these. Across the 600 to 700 repertoires, a later analysis counted approximately 75 million unique TCR beta chains, approximately 12 million of which were shared by at least two donors. Raw reads were error-corrected and collapsed into unique sequences with a nearest-neighbor algorithm that merged closely related sequences to remove PCR and sequencing errors. Alignment of CDR3 sequences to IMGT reference sequences was used to assign V, D and J gene segments. For a sequence to be retained, a match of at least six nucleotides to both a V gene segment and a J gene segment was required. Rearrangements were called productive when the CDR3 lacked stop codons and stayed in frame with V and J; all others were non-productive. Following IMGT convention, CDR3 was defined as the stretch from the second conserved V-encoded cysteine up to the conserved J-encoded phenylalanine. The earlier analysis of approximately 500 of the donors excluded sequences that lacked an unambiguous match to a single V gene segment. An earlier analysis of 587 of the donors called V segments functional above 56.7% productive rearrangements and segregating when the between-donor standard deviation exceeded 5%. A statistical classification framework was built for diagnosing cytomegalovirus status from the catalog of TCR beta chain sequences. In a later analysis, V and J genes were assigned by comparing TCR nucleotide sequences against IMGT/GENE-DB human TR gene sequences. The TCRdist pipeline was used in a later analysis to assign CDR3 sequences and most-parsimonious VDJ recombination scenarios. In a later analysis, each TCR beta chain was defined by its CDR3 amino acid sequence together with its V-gene family, and reads lacking a unique V-gene family were excluded. As a way to deal with suspected cross-contamination and a sequencing artifact, a later analysis dropped hundreds of nucleotide sequences that were highly shared and had low generation probability. In a later analysis, a clonal expansion index for each public chain was calculated from normalized within-repertoire ranks of inferred template counts. In a later analysis, generation probabilities were computed with a VDJ recombination model fitted to out-of-frame rearrangements, and the resulting probabilities were checked against IGoR. In a later analysis, TCR-TCR, TCR-HLA and TCR-CMV co-occurrence was scored with hypergeometric tests, and a repertoire-size bias correction was applied to TCR pairs. A later analysis estimated false discovery rates by permuting HLA or CMV assignments 20 times. In a later analysis, co-occurring TCRs were grouped using DBSCAN, with TCRdist sequence similarity added in when clustering inside HLA-allele-positive subsets. Repertoires with fewer than 30,000 or more than 120,000 public chains, plus five repertoires with anomalous nucleotide sharing, were excluded from co-occurrence clustering. The clones in this table, taken by TCRdb from immuneACCESS, are in-frame only. Not every clone is retained; where verified, under half of the shortfall comes from an unresolved V gene, and the cause of the rest is unknown. The V and J calls and clone size are taken from that table; D and trimming were inferred from the DNA. The sample records roughly 230,000 clones, about three quarters of which are singletons. The ten largest clonotypes hold approximately 0.47% of the sample.

The CDR3 sequence holds 14 residues, the cysteine and phenylalanine included. Kept here is only the CDR3 DNA, which spans 42 bases and is read in frame from base 1. Here V drops 4 bases and J drops 1 base, and the junction holds 0 bases not matched to any gene. CDR1 is given as SGHTA and CDR2 as FQGTGA, both from the germline V gene. As for this clone: Its antigen has not been determined. No base qualities exist here, and no much larger clone lies one base off it.

This clonotype originated in a boy aged 10-17 years in good health and CMV-seronegative. Recombination linked TRBV7-3 to TRBJ2-2, with 7 bases matching TRBD2. Sequenced input: PBMCs. The bases are TGTGCCAGCAGCTGGGGGGGGAACACCGGGGAGCTGTTTTTT. It is translated as CASSWGGNTGELFF.